A selection of T cell receptor beta chains follows, all from one sample in a study of T cell responses to AZD1222 COVID-19 vaccine. Sequencing used immunoSEQ multiplex PCR; TCRdb keeps in-frame clones, though not all of them. The sample includes some 150,000 clones, roughly 91% of them seen just once. Sequences were derived from peripheral blood, sampled on day 0 of AZD1222 vaccination. Receptors originate from an adult in good health. Each CDR3 is given with its conserved first and last residue. Fields, in order: D gene, J gene, V gene, clone size, CDR3 protein, CDR3 DNA. A D gene is named only where the DNA matches it firmly. A clone size is listed for some rows: how often the clone was seen (once, few, many), or a class if it is expanded.

D: TRBD1
J: TRBJ1-3
V: TRBV11-2
size: -
CDR3: CASSWTGNPRDTIYF
DNA: TGTGCCAGCAGCTGGACAGGAAACCCCAGGGACACCATATATTTT

D: -
J: TRBJ2-5
V: TRBV15
size: -
CDR3: CATSRVQGETQYF
DNA: TGTGCCACCAGCAGAGTTCAGGGAGAGACCCAGTACTTC

D: -
J: TRBJ1-5
V: TRBV6-2/TRBV6-3
size: -
CDR3: CASSYSGRNNQPQHF
DNA: TGTGCCAGCAGTTACTCAGGACGGAACAACCAGCCCCAGCATTTT

D: -
J: TRBJ2-7
V: TRBV7-2
size: once
CDR3: CASSLERVSEQYF
DNA: TGTGCCAGCAGCTTAGAGAGGGTGAGTGAGCAGTACTTC

D: -
J: TRBJ1-4
V: TRBV7-2
size: once
CDR3: CASSFNPTTNEKLFF
DNA: TGTGCCAGCAGCTTCAACCCTACAACTAATGAAAAACTGTTTTTT

D: -
J: TRBJ1-1
V: TRBV6-6
size: -
CDR3: CASRTGLTEAFF
DNA: TGTGCCAGCAGAACAGGGCTCACTGAAGCTTTCTTT

D: -
J: TRBJ2-7
V: TRBV27
size: -
CDR3: CASSFNWDRSYEQYF
DNA: TGTGCCAGCAGTTTCAACTGGGACCGCTCCTACGAGCAGTACTTC

D: TRBD2
J: TRBJ2-1
V: TRBV6-1
size: -
CDR3: CASSGRSGTPYNEQFF
DNA: TGTGCCAGCAGTGGCCGTAGCGGGACCCCCTACAATGAGCAGTTCTTC

D: -
J: TRBJ1-2
V: TRBV27
size: -
CDR3: CASSFPPGRPNYGYTF
DNA: TGTGCCAGCAGTTTCCCCCCGGGGAGGCCTAACTATGGCTACACCTTC

D: TRBD1
J: TRBJ1-2
V: TRBV19
size: -
CDR3: CASSISTGRYGYTF
DNA: TGTGCCAGTAGTATCTCGACAGGGCGCTATGGCTACACCTTC

D: -
J: TRBJ2-7
V: TRBV5-1
size: -
CDR3: CASSLVGGEQYF
DNA: TGCGCCAGCAGCTTGGTAGGGGGTGAGCAGTACTTC

D: TRBD2
J: TRBJ2-1
V: TRBV9
size: once
CDR3: CASRLAGGNEQFF
DNA: TGTGCCAGCAGGTTAGCGGGGGGCAATGAGCAGTTCTTC

D: -
J: TRBJ2-3
V: TRBV7-8
size: once
CDR3: CASSQMTRDTQYF
DNA: TGTGCCAGCAGCCAAATGACCCGAGATACGCAGTATTTT

D: -
J: TRBJ2-1
V: TRBV6-5
size: -
CDR3: CASSIGQPYNEQFF
DNA: TGTGCCAGCAGTATTGGACAGCCCTACAATGAGCAGTTCTTC

D: TRBD1
J: TRBJ2-1
V: TRBV4-1
size: -
CDR3: CASSQDPGGAGNEQFF
DNA: TGCGCCAGCAGCCAAGATCCAGGGGGCGCGGGTAATGAGCAGTTCTTC

D: -
J: TRBJ1-2
V: TRBV4-2
size: few
CDR3: CASSQGVQGGNYGYTF
DNA: TGTGCCAGCAGCCAAGGGGTACAGGGAGGCAACTATGGCTACACCTTC

D: -
J: TRBJ2-5
V: TRBV27
size: -
CDR3: CASSKIDKETQYF
DNA: TGTGCCAGCAGTAAGATAGATAAAGAGACCCAGTACTTC

D: TRBD1
J: TRBJ2-3
V: TRBV10-3
size: -
CDR3: CAIRETGSTDTQYF
DNA: TGTGCCATCAGGGAGACAGGGAGCACAGATACGCAGTATTTT

D: TRBD2
J: TRBJ2-3
V: TRBV19
size: -
CDR3: CASSRLAGVKSTDTQYF
DNA: TGTGCCAGTAGTAGACTAGCGGGGGTGAAAAGCACAGATACGCAGTATTTT

D: -
J: TRBJ1-1
V: TRBV7-3
size: -
CDR3: CASSYSGWDTEAFF
DNA: TGTGCCAGCAGCTACAGCGGTTGGGACACTGAAGCTTTCTTT

D: -
J: TRBJ1-3
V: TRBV5-1
size: -
CDR3: CASSLGSGNTIYF
DNA: TGCGCCAGCAGCTTGGGGTCTGGAAACACCATATATTTT

D: TRBD1
J: TRBJ2-7
V: TRBV11-2
size: -
CDR3: CASSPDRGPIEQYF
DNA: TGTGCCAGCAGCCCCGACAGGGGTCCGATAGAGCAGTACTTC

D: -
J: TRBJ1-1
V: TRBV2
size: -
CDR3: CASSDFLGPGTEAFF
DNA: TGTGCCAGCAGTGATTTTCTGGGGCCGGGGACTGAAGCTTTCTTT

D: TRBD1
J: TRBJ2-7
V: TRBV3-1/TRBV3-2
size: -
CDR3: CASSQDRWGQGYEQYF
DNA: TGTGCCAGCAGCCAAGATAGGTGGGGACAGGGCTACGAGCAGTACTTC

D: -
J: TRBJ2-2
V: TRBV5-1
size: -
CDR3: CASSLIWGTGELFF
DNA: TGCGCCAGCAGCTTGATATGGGGCACCGGGGAGCTGTTTTTT

D: -
J: TRBJ2-7
V: TRBV6-5
size: -
CDR3: CASSFPPGHRLHEQYF
DNA: TGTGCCAGCAGTTTTCCGCCGGGACATAGGCTCCACGAGCAGTACTTC

D: -
J: TRBJ1-5
V: TRBV12-3/TRBV12-4
size: -
CDR3: CASGRVNQPQHF
DNA: TGTGCCAGCGGCAGGGTTAATCAGCCCCAGCATTTT

D: -
J: TRBJ1-5
V: TRBV30
size: -
CDR3: CAWSNSGGQPQHF
DNA: TGTGCCTGGAGTAACTCGGGGGGGCAGCCCCAGCATTTT

D: TRBD1
J: TRBJ1-5
V: TRBV7-9
size: -
CDR3: CASSSTGGRQPQHF
DNA: TGTGCCAGCAGCTCGACAGGGGGCCGCCAGCCCCAGCATTTT

D: TRBD1
J: TRBJ2-1
V: TRBV3-1/TRBV3-2
size: -
CDR3: CASSQWGQGANEQFF
DNA: TGTGCCAGCAGCCAATGGGGACAGGGGGCCAATGAGCAGTTCTTC

D: TRBD2
J: TRBJ2-5
V: TRBV7-2
size: -
CDR3: CASSLAGEGVGETQYF
DNA: TGTGCCAGCAGCTTAGCGGGGGAGGGCGTCGGTGAGACCCAGTACTTC

D: -
J: TRBJ1-1
V: TRBV10-1
size: -
CDR3: CASSEGVGEAFF
DNA: TGCGCCAGCAGTGAAGGGGTAGGTGAAGCTTTCTTT

D: TRBD1
J: TRBJ1-5
V: TRBV19
size: -
CDR3: CASRKLDRENQPQHF
DNA: TGTGCCAGTAGGAAACTTGACAGGGAGAATCAGCCCCAGCATTTT

D: -
J: TRBJ2-7
V: TRBV6-1
size: once
CDR3: CASSLSGISSYEQYF
DNA: TGTGCCAGCAGTTTAAGCGGAATTAGCTCCTACGAGCAGTACTTC

D: -
J: TRBJ2-7
V: TRBV30
size: -
CDR3: CAWSVEYEQYF
DNA: TGTGCCTGGAGTGTCGAGTACGAGCAGTACTTC

D: -
J: TRBJ1-2
V: TRBV29-1
size: -
CDR3: CSVEDLNQGYTF
DNA: TGCAGCGTTGAAGATCTTAACCAGGGCTACACCTTC

D: TRBD1
J: TRBJ1-3
V: TRBV7-6
size: -
CDR3: CASSQGTGDFGNTIYF
DNA: TGTGCCAGCAGCCAGGGGACAGGGGACTTTGGAAACACCATATATTTT

D: TRBD2
J: TRBJ2-2
V: TRBV15
size: -
CDR3: CATRGLAGTGELFF
DNA: TGTGCCACCAGGGGACTAGCGGGGACCGGGGAGCTGTTTTTT

D: -
J: TRBJ2-7
V: TRBV7-6
size: -
CDR3: CASSPPQAIEQYF
DNA: TGTGCCAGCAGCCCCCCCCAAGCGATCGAGCAGTACTTC

D: -
J: TRBJ1-1
V: TRBV11-2
size: -
CDR3: CASSAGRTEAFF
DNA: TGTGCCAGCAGCGCAGGGCGGACTGAAGCTTTCTTT

D: -
J: TRBJ2-6
V: TRBV2
size: -
CDR3: CASKGPTSGANVLTF
DNA: TGTGCCAGCAAAGGGCCTACCTCTGGGGCCAACGTCCTGACTTTC

D: -
J: TRBJ2-3
V: TRBV19
size: once
CDR3: CASSIAGTDTQYF
DNA: TGTGCCAGTAGTATTGCGGGCACAGATACGCAGTATTTT

D: -
J: TRBJ1-5
V: TRBV6-5
size: -
CDR3: CASRAVDSYNQPQHF
DNA: TGTGCCAGCAGGGCAGTGGACAGTTACAATCAGCCCCAGCATTTT

D: -
J: TRBJ2-1
V: TRBV15
size: -
CDR3: CATSTSRYNEQFF
DNA: TGTGCCACCAGCACTTCCAGGTACAATGAGCAGTTCTTC

D: TRBD2
J: TRBJ2-1
V: TRBV27
size: -
CDR3: CASSLRSGRHLADEQFF
DNA: TGTGCCAGCAGTTTGCGGAGCGGGAGACATCTTGCGGATGAGCAGTTCTTC

D: TRBD1
J: TRBJ1-6
V: TRBV18
size: -
CDR3: CASSIQGPPVVLHF
DNA: TGTGCCAGCTCAATACAGGGGCCTCCTGTTGTTCTCCACTTT

D: TRBD2
J: TRBJ2-3
V: TRBV7-9
size: once
CDR3: CASSSPGLAGGPSDTQYF
DNA: TGTGCCAGCAGCTCACCGGGACTAGCGGGGGGGCCTTCAGATACGCAGTATTTT

D: TRBD1
J: TRBJ2-1
V: TRBV10-3
size: -
CDR3: CAIRADRGGNNEQFF
DNA: TGTGCCATCAGAGCGGACAGGGGGGGTAACAATGAGCAGTTCTTC

D: TRBD2
J: TRBJ2-5
V: TRBV5-1
size: -
CDR3: CASSLGQRGETQYF
DNA: TGCGCCAGCAGCTTGGGGCAGCGGGGAGAGACCCAGTACTTC

D: -
J: TRBJ2-1
V: TRBV2
size: few
CDR3: CASSEGRSAPTYNEQFF
DNA: TGTGCCAGCAGTGAAGGAAGGTCCGCCCCTACCTACAATGAGCAGTTCTTC

D: -
J: TRBJ1-2
V: TRBV5-1
size: -
CDR3: CASSLVTGNYGYTF
DNA: TGCGCCAGCAGCTTGGTTACGGGGAACTATGGCTACACCTTC

D: -
J: TRBJ2-3
V: TRBV6-1
size: -
CDR3: CASSGGRRSSSTDTQYF
DNA: TGTGCCAGCAGTGGGGGTCGCCGGTCATCTAGCACAGATACGCAGTATTTT

D: -
J: TRBJ1-2
V: TRBV4-1
size: once
CDR3: CASSQERGDYGYTF
DNA: TGCGCCAGCAGCCAAGAAAGGGGCGACTATGGCTACACCTTC